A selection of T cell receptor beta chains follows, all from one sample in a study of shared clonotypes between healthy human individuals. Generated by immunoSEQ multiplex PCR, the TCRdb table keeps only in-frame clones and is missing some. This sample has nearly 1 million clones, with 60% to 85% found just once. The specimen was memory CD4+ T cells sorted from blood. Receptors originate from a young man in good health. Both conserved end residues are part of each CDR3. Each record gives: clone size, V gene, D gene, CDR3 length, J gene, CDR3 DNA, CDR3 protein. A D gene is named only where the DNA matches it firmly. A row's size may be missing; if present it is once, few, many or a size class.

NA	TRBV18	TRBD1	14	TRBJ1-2	TGTGCCAGCTCACCCGGACAGGGCAACTATGGCTACACCTTC	CASSPGQGNYGYTF
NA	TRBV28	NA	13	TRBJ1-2	TGTGCCAGCAGTTTAGGGGCGGCCTATGGCTACACCTTC	CASSLGAAYGYTF
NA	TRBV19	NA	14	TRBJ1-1	TGTGCCAGTAGTATTCAGCCAGGAAGGACTGAAGCTTTCTTT	CASSIQPGRTEAFF
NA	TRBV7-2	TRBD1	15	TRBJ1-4	TGTGCCAGCAGCTTAACCGGGACAGCTAATGAAAAACTGTTTTTT	CASSLTGTANEKLFF
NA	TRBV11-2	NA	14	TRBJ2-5	TGTGCCAGCAGCACCGGGACACCCCTGGAGACCCAGTACTTC	CASSTGTPLETQYF
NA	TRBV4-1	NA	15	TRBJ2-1	TGCGCCAGCAGCCAAGATGGAGTGGGGGCCGATGAGCAGTTCTTC	CASSQDGVGADEQFF
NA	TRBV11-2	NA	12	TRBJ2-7	TGTGCCAGCAGCCTAGGAGCACGCGAGCAGTACTTC	CASSLGAREQYF
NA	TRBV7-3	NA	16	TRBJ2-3	TGTGCCAGCAGTCCGGCCAGGGGTCCTAGCACAGATACGCAGTATTTT	CASSPARGPSTDTQYF
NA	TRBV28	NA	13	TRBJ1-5	TGTGCCAGCAGTTTATCAGGGATTCAGCCCCAGCATTTT	CASSLSGIQPQHF
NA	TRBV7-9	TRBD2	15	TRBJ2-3	TGTGCCACGTCCAACAGCGGGGGCTACACAGATACGCAGTATTTT	CATSNSGGYTDTQYF
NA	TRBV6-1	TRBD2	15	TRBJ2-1	TGTGCCAGCAGTAAGGGGACTAGGTCTATTGATGAGCAGTTCTTC	CASSKGTRSIDEQFF
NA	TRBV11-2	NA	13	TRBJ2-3	TGTGCCAGCAGCTTAGGATCAGTGGGGACGCAGTATTTT	CASSLGSVGTQYF
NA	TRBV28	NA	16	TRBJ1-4	TGTGCCAGCAGTCCCTTTAGACAGACGCTTGATGAAAAACTGTTTTTT	CASSPFRQTLDEKLFF
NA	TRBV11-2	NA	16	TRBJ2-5	TGTGCCAGCAGCTTAGATACGGGAGTACCCCCCGAGACCCAGTACTTC	CASSLDTGVPPETQYF
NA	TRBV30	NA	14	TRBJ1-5	TGTGCCTGGAGTGTGGGGAAGAGCAATCAGCCCCAGCATTTT	CAWSVGKSNQPQHF
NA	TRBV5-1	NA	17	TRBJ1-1	TGCGCCAGCAGCTTAAACGGGTTCGGACTTATGAACACTGAAGCTTTCTTT	CASSLNGFGLMNTEAFF
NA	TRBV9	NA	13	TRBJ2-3	TGTGCCAGCAGCGTAGGGCCGACGGGGGGCCGGTATTTT	CASSVGPTGGRYF
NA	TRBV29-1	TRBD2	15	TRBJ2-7	TGCAGCGTCCTGAAACTAGCGGGGACCTCCTACGAGCAGTACTTC	CSVLKLAGTSYEQYF
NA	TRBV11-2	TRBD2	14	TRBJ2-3	TGTGCCAGCAGCTTCGGGGGGGCCACAGATACGCAGTATTTT	CASSFGGATDTQYF
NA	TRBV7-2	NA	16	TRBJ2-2	TGTGCCAGCAGCTTAGGCCCGGATCGGAACACCGGGGAGCTGTTTTTT	CASSLGPDRNTGELFF
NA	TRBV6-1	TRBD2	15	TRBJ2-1	TGTGCCAGCAGAACCAGCGGGGGGGATTACAATGAGCAGTTCTTC	CASRTSGGDYNEQFF
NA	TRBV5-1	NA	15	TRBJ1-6	TGCGCCAGCAGCTTGGAAGGGGAGCCAATTTCACCCCTCCACTTT	CASSLEGEPISPLHF
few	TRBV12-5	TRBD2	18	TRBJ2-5	TGTGCTAGTGGTTCTCCAGAGTTGCTAGCGGGAGTAAGTGAGACCCAGTACTTC	CASGSPELLAGVSETQYF
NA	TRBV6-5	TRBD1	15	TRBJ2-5	TGTGCCAGCACTCCTACAGGGGGCAAAAAAGAGACCCAGTACTTC	CASTPTGGKKETQYF
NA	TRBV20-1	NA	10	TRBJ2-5	TGCAGTGCCGAACAAGAGACCCAGTACTTC	CSAEQETQYF
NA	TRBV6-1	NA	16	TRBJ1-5	TGTGCCAGCAGTGAAGCGCAGGGGAAAGGTCGGCAGCCCCAGCATTTT	CASSEAQGKGRQPQHF
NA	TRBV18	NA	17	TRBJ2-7	TGTGCCAGCTCACCACCGCTGACAGGCCCAACAGGTTCCGAGCAGTACTTC	CASSPPLTGPTGSEQYF
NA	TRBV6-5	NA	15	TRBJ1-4	TGTGCCAGCAGGGTTCAGGGCGCAACTAATGAAAAACTGTTTTTT	CASRVQGATNEKLFF
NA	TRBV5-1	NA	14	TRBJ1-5	TGCGCCAGCAGCTTGGCCGGGGGTTATCAGCCCCAGCATTTT	CASSLAGGYQPQHF
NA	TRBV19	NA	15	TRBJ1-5	TGTGCCAGTAGTATTGGCGGGTCAATCAATCAGCCCCAGCATTTT	CASSIGGSINQPQHF
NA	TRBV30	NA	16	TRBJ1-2	TGTGCCTGGAGTGTAGCTCGGACGACGCACCGGGAAGGCTACACCTTC	CAWSVARTTHREGYTF
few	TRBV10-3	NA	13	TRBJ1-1	TGTGCCATCAGTATCAAGGAGAACACTGAAGCTTTCTTT	CAISIKENTEAFF
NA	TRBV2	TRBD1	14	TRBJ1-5	TGTGCCAGCAGTAGGGGACAGTTCAATCAGCCCCAGCATTTT	CASSRGQFNQPQHF